This T cell receptor (beta chain) originates from a study of blood T cell repertoires in COVID-19. Study-level information: There were acute and convalescent COVID-19 samples, and they came from the United States, Italy and Spain.

Followed over time, Seattle patients had been enrolled while infection was active. Looked up from germline, CDR1 is SGHTA and CDR2 is FQGNSA. Trimming cost V 4 bases and J 7 bases; bases outside gene matches: 14. The CDR3 runs 18 residues. Data came from immunoSEQ multiplex PCR; TCRdb stores just in-frame clones and leaves some out. The sample yields about 180,000 clones, about four fifths seen once. The chain carries TRBV7-2 and TRBJ2-1; 12 bases align to TRBD2. Sequenced sample: peripheral blood. This sequence was found in a woman between 65 and 79 years old with COVID-19, enrolled during active disease. The CDR3 nucleotides read TGTGCCAGCAGCTCCCGGCTAGCGGGAGGGGGGTGGAAGAATGAGCAGTTCTTC. Its protein product is CASSSRLAGGGWKNEQFF.